These 5 T cell receptor beta chains were all obtained from the same sample, sequenced in a study of blood T cell repertoires in COVID-19. The method was immunoSEQ multiplex PCR; TCRdb's version includes in-frame clones alone and lacks a portion of them. The table records more than 95,000 clones, around 74% of them present only once. Specimen: peripheral blood. These TCRs come from a woman in her 70s with acute or convalescent COVID-19.

CDR3 in DNA: TGTGCCAGCGGACAGTTAAACTATGGCTACACCTTC. Protein sequence: CASGQLNYGYTF. The chain couples TRBV5-6 to TRBJ1-2; D possibly corresponds to TRBD1 (6 bases). This CDR3 comprises 12 residues. Trimming removed 7 bases at V and 2 bases at J, with 9 bases between. Germline-derived CDR1 and CDR2 are SGHDT and YYEEEE.

The rearrangement joins TRBV10-1 to TRBJ2-1; 11 bases map to TRBD2. J gave up 5 bases and V 5 bases, and 2 bases lay outside the gene matches. This CDR3 spans 14 amino acids. The germline gives CDR1 WNHNN, CDR2 SYGVQD (reference sequence). The CDR3 here is CASSLAGGDNEQFF. CDR3 nucleotide sequence: TGCGCCAGCAGTTTAGCGGGGGGGGACAATGAGCAGTTCTTC.

CDR3 coding DNA: TGTGCCAGTAGTATTGGCGGAAACTCCTACGAGCAGTACTTC. Its protein is CASSIGGNSYEQYF. V is TRBV19 and J is TRBJ2-7; unclear D gene. From germline, CDR1 is LNHDA and CDR2 SQIVND (reference sequence). V dropped 3 bases and J dropped 0 bases, with 9 bases sitting between them. The CDR3 loop spans 14 amino acids.

The chain is built from TRBV6-5 and TRBJ2-5; 8 nucleotides match TRBD2. The germline CDR1 and CDR2 sequences are MNHEY and SVGAGI. This CDR3 has 14 amino acids. V was pared by 7 bases and J by 4 bases, with 8 bases of the junction left unmatched. In nucleotides, the CDR3 is TGTGCCAGCACCCGGGGGGGGCTGGGAGAGACCCAGTACTTC. It is translated as CASTRGGLGETQYF.

This clone was detected only once. CDR3 amino acids: CASSYRGSNYGYTF. The CDR3 coding sequence is TGTGCCAGCAGTTACAGGGGAAGTAACTATGGCTACACCTTC. The V gene is TRBV6-5, the J gene TRBJ1-2; a weak D match, TRBD1 (5 bases). V gave up 2 bases and J gave up 1 base, with 8 bases separating them. The CDR3 is 14 amino acids. The germline V gene has CDR1 MNHEY and CDR2 SVGAGI.